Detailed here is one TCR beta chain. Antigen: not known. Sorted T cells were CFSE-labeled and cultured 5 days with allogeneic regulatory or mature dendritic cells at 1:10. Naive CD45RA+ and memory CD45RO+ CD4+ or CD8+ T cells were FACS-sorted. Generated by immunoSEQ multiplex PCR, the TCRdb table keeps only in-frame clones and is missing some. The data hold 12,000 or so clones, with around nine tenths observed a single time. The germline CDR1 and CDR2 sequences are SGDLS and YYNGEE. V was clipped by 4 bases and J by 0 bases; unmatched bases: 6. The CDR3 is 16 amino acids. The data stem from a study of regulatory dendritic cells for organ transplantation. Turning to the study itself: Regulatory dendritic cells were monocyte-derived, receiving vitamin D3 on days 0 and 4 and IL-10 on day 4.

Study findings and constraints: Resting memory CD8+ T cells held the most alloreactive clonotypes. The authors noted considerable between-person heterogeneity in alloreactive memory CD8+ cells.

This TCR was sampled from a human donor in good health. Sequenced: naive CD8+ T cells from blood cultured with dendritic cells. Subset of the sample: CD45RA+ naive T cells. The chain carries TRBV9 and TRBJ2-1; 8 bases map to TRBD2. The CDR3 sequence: CASSITSGSSYNEQFF. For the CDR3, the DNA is TGTGCCAGCAGCATAACTAGCGGAAGCTCCTACAATGAGCAGTTCTTC.